One sample yielded the 10 T cell receptor beta chains listed below, sequenced in a study of T-cell reconstitution after alpha-beta-depleted transplantation in children. As it was prepared, the TCRbeta library received unique molecular identifiers. In TCRdb, the PCR reads were re-called with MiXCR into one record per CDR3 protein. This table has about 420,000 distinct CDR3 sequences, about 17% appearing once. Sample: PBMCs, mostly from graft donor cells, taken 360 days after TCRalphabeta/CD19-depleted stem cell transplant. These receptors came from a boy under three years old who had a stem cell transplant for Wiskott-Aldrich syndrome, so the T cells may come from the graft donor.

This chain links TRBV5-1 with TRBJ2-1, with D maybe TRBD1 (6 bases). This CDR3 spans 13 amino acids. V was pared by 4 bases and J by 8 bases, with 13 bases between. The germline V gene has CDR1 SGHRS and CDR2 YFSETQ. The CDR3 nucleotides are TGCGCCAGCAGCCCTTACAGGGCCGATGAGCAGTTCTTC. Translating gives CASSPYRADEQFF.

The chain joins TRBV4-2 to TRBJ2-3; tentative D call: TRBD1 (5 bases). V was cut by 4 bases and J by 4 bases, with 9 bases left in between. Germline V lookup: CDR1 LGHNA, CDR2 YNFKEQ. This CDR3 region has 13 residues. DNA for the CDR3: TGTGCCAGCAGCCCACAGGATCCAGATACGCAGTATTTT. This gives the protein CASSPQDPDTQYF.

This clonotype showed up just a few times. The genes are TRBV9 and TRBJ2-1, with 10 bases that match TRBD2. The CDR3 totals 15 residues. V lost 0 bases to trimming and J lost 4 bases; unmatched junction nucleotides: 1. Germline V gene sequence: CDR1 SGDLS, CDR2 YYNGEE. CDR3 amino acids: CASSVALAGYNEQFF. CDR3 DNA sequence: TGTGCCAGCAGCGTAGCACTAGCGGGATACAATGAGCAGTTCTTC.

V gene TRBV12-3 or TRBV12-4 combines with J gene TRBJ2-7; perhaps TRBD2 as D (6 bases). The V gene lost 0 bases and the J gene lost 3 bases, with 12 bases spanning the gap. The CDR3 has 15 amino acids. The CDR3 DNA reads TGTGCCAGCAGTTTAGCAGGGACTCTTTACTACGAGCAGTACTTC. Its protein is CASSLAGTLYYEQYF.

This clonotype was found many times. This sequence joins TRBV4-1 and TRBJ2-5, with 7 bases that match TRBD2. CDR1 is MGHRA, CDR2 YSYEKL, per germline. The V segment lost 0 bases and the J segment 5 bases; nucleotides outside the gene matches: 3. The CDR3 is 14 residues long. For the CDR3, the DNA is TGCGCCAGCAGCCAAGAACTAGCGAGGGAGACCCAGTACTTC. Translated, it gives CASSQELARETQYF.

There are a few counts of this clonotype. V gene TRBV20-1 combines with J gene TRBJ2-1; 10 bases are a match to TRBD2. This CDR3 comprises 14 residues. Per the germline V gene, CDR1 is DFQATT and CDR2 is SNEGSKA (reference sequence). With 6 bases clipped from V and 9 bases from J, the junction kept 11 bases outside the gene matches. The CDR3 bases are TGCAGTGCGGGAAGCGGGGGGGCAGTCGGTGAGCAGTTCTTC. This gives the protein CSAGSGGAVGEQFF.

This chain connects TRBV5-5 to TRBJ2-1, with 10 bases aligning to TRBD2. CDR1 is SGHKS and CDR2 is YYEKEE in the germline V gene (reference sequence). Trimming at V came to 2 bases and at J to 5 bases, leaving 10 bases not matched to a gene. This CDR3 has 17 residues. DNA of the CDR3: TGTGCCAGCAGCTTACCCAGCGGGAGGGCCTTCCACAATGAGCAGTTCTTC. This codes for CASSLPSGRAFHNEQFF.

This clonotype was found a few times. V gene TRBV29-1 combines with J gene TRBJ2-3; tentatively, D is TRBD1 (6 bases). Trimming left V 6 bases short and J 7 bases short, with 14 bases between. Germline CDR1 is SQVTM and CDR2 is ANQGSEA. CDR3 length: 12 residues. The CDR3 DNA follows: TGCAGCGTCGCTGAACAGGGAAATACGCAGTATTTT. Translated: CSVAEQGNTQYF.

V usage is TRBV18 and J usage is TRBJ1-1, with D possibly being TRBD1 (5 bases). This CDR3 is 13 amino acids long. Germline CDR1 KGHSH, CDR2 LQKENI. Trimming removed 0 bases at V and 7 bases at J, with 9 bases between. The CDR3 loop is CASSPPKGFEAFF. DNA of the CDR3: TGTGCCAGCTCACCACCAAAGGGGTTTGAAGCTTTCTTT.

The V and J genes are TRBV25-1 and TRBJ2-2; weak D call: TRBD1 (6 bases). The V end was cut by 2 bases, the J end by 8 bases, with 9 bases between. Germline V gives CDR1 MGHDK, CDR2 SYGVNS. This CDR3 comprises 13 residues. The DNA of the CDR3 is TGTGCCAGCAGTGAAACCAGGGGTGGGGAGCTGTTTTTT. As protein: CASSETRGGELFF.